A selection of T cell receptor beta chains follows, all from one sample in a study of OX40 agonist ivuxolimab in advanced cancers. Sequenced by immunoSEQ multiplex PCR; TCRdb stores in-frame clones only, minus some. The table lists 75,000 to 100,000 clones, about 80% of them singletons. Sequenced material: CD4+ or CD8+ T cells sorted from blood, taken in a trial of the OX40 agonist ivuxolimab. The receptors originated from an adult with an advanced solid tumor such as melanoma, head and neck, liver or kidney cancer. CDR3s leave out the opening cysteine and the closing phenylalanine or tryptophan.

v_gene	j_gene	CDR3aa
TRBV14	TRBJ2-7	ASSQDRATSFYEQY
TRBV2	TRBJ1-4	ASRQKAGFFEKLF
TRBV27	TRBJ1-1	ASSLGQANTEAF
TRBV9	TRBJ2-5	ASSVDGLQQETQY
TRBV4-2	TRBJ1-1	ASSQAGTTAHSNTEAF
TRBV9	TRBJ2-3	ASSVGTTRGDTQY
TRBV18	TRBJ1-1	ASSEGAMMNTEAF
TRBV6-1	TRBJ1-5	ASSGVGQGNQPQH
TRBV6-1	TRBJ1-1	ASSGQGREAF
TRBV6-5	TRBJ1-6	ASSRTYNSPLH
TRBV5-1	TRBJ2-7	ASSLGGQSSSYEQY
TRBV7-9	TRBJ2-3	ATRTSGRTDTQY
TRBV9	TRBJ1-2	ASSETGIYRDYGYT
TRBV7-9	TRBJ1-4	ASCPGWANEKLF
TRBV15	TRBJ2-7	ATSRQSTSGAYEQY
TRBV27	TRBJ2-5	ASSLTSRGTKETQY
TRBV15	TRBJ2-7	ATSYQGSSYEQY
TRBV7-3	TRBJ1-6	ASSLKRDTYASYNSPLH
TRBV2	TRBJ1-2	ASSEYPGDYGYT
TRBV5-1	TRBJ2-7	ASSHGGLAGHYEQY